The entry below describes one T cell receptor (beta chain). CDR3 length: 13 amino acids. The germline gives CDR1 SQVTM, CDR2 ANQGSEA. Trimming removed 5 bases from V and 4 bases from J, with 14 bases in between. This record comes from a study of blood T cell repertoires in COVID-19. Study in general: PBMCs, B-cell-depleted T cells, or T cells provided the cDNA or gDNA that made up the material.

Sequencing was performed with immunoSEQ multiplex PCR; in TCRdb, only in-frame clones are kept and a portion is missing. Here the sample spans 80,000 to 100,000 clones, 80% to 85% being singletons. This chain connects TRBV29-1 to TRBJ1-2; D is perhaps TRBD1 (6 bases). The sequence came from an elderly woman with active or convalescent COVID-19. The specimen sequenced was peripheral blood. The CDR3 sequence: CSVILGAGYGYTF. The CDR3 nucleotides are TGCAGCGTTATTCTGGGGGCGGGCTATGGCTACACCTTC.